The 17 T cell receptor beta chains reported below all come from one sample, sequenced in a study of T cell responses to AZD1222 COVID-19 vaccine (dated by TCRdb to the early 2020s). Per the publication, the time point label means: baseline before first vaccination. The method behind the library was the immunoSEQ multiplex PCR assay. TCRdb stores this immuneACCESS table with in-frame sequences only. Part of the clones is absent; in the studies checked, under half of the shortfall reflects unresolved V genes, and no reason is known for the rest. The sample table contains fewer than 120,000 clones; only one count was recorded for about 90% of them. About 3% of the sample rests with the top ten. The sequencing used peripheral blood, collected on day 0 of AZD1222 vaccination. Source of these receptors: an adult in good health.

The chain uses TRBV13 and TRBJ1-4; TRBD1 agrees at 12 bases. The CDR3 has 15 residues. V dropped 4 bases and J dropped 7; count of bases not matched to a gene: 4. Germline assignment: CDR1 PRHDT and CDR2 FYEKMQ (reference sequence). The CDR3, as DNA: TGTGCCAGCAGCTGGGGACAGGGGGCCCGTGAAAAACTGTTTTTT. Amino acids: CASSWGQGAREKLFF.

The V call is TRBV24-1, the J call TRBJ2-1; 10 bases agree with TRBD1. This CDR3 region has 15 residues. Germline V gives CDR1 KGHDR, CDR2 SFDVKD. Trimming took 9 bases from V and 3 from J; bases not matched to a gene: 7. CDR3 coding DNA: TGTGCCACCGCAGGCTGGACAGGGGGCTACAATGAGCAGTTCTTC. Translating it yields CATAGWTGGYNEQFF.

The rearrangement joins TRBV11-3 to TRBJ2-3; unclear D gene. This CDR3 has 13 amino acids. V lost 5 bases to trimming and J lost 7 bases, with 13 bases between them. CDR1 is SGHNT and CDR2 is YENEEA in the germline V gene. The CDR3 nucleotides read TGTGCCAGCAGCCAGGACCCGTGGAATACGCAGTATTTT. The encoded protein is CASSQDPWNTQYF.

The chain carries TRBV28 and TRBJ2-3; 7 bases agree with TRBD2. After removal of 8 bases from V and 2 bases from J, the junction contained 10 bases not matched to a gene. Germline lookup yields CDR1 MDHEN and CDR2 SYDVKM. The CDR3 is 15 amino acids. The CDR3 protein is CASGPSRGNTDTQYF. The CDR3 DNA reads TGTGCCAGCGGTCCCTCGCGGGGGAACACAGATACGCAGTATTTT. The variable domain in full, completed from reference TRBV28 and TRBJ2-3, reads DVKVTQSSRYLVKRTGEKVFLECVQDMDHENMFWYRQDPGLGLRLIYFSYDVKMKEKGDIPEGYSVSREKKERFSLILESASTNQTSMYLCASGPSRGNTDTQYFGPGTRLTVL.

This clone is medium-sized (0.01 to 0.1%) in the sample. The rearrangement links TRBV11-2 to TRBJ1-1; D is ambiguous. This CDR3 spans 11 amino acids. V gave up 5 bases and J gave up 13 bases, with 14 bases separating them. The V gene's germline CDR1 is SGHAT and CDR2 FQNNGV. The CDR3 bases are TGTGCCAGCAGCCGACTGCAGACGTATTTCTTT. It translates to CASSRLQTYFF.

The rearrangement uses TRBV5-1 and TRBJ2-3; unclear D gene. The CDR3 runs to 12 residues. V lost 4 bases, J lost 2 bases, and 5 bases lay in between. Looked up from germline, CDR1 is SGHRS and CDR2 is YFSETQ. The CDR3 loop reads CASSINTDTQYF. CDR3 sequence (DNA): TGCGCCAGCAGCATAAACACAGATACGCAGTATTTT.

J is TRBJ1-5 and V is TRBV5-6; D possibly corresponds to TRBD1 (6 bases). The CDR3 loop spans 14 amino acids. V lost 1 base and J 3 bases, leaving 8 bases between the germline ends. Germline V lookup: CDR1 SGHDT, CDR2 YYEEEE. Here the CDR3 DNA reads TGTGCCAGCAGCTTGCGGGACAACAATCAGCCCCAGCATTTT. It encodes CASSLRDNNQPQHF.

This clone is a singleton in its sample. This chain connects TRBV5-4 to TRBJ2-7; D is tentatively TRBD1 or TRBD2 (5 bases each). Germline V gives CDR1 SGHNT, CDR2 YYREEE (reference sequence). The CDR3 runs 14 residues. With 0 bases removed from V and 2 bases from J, the gap between germline ends came to 9 bases. The CDR3 loop reads CASSLDGTTYEQYF. Written as DNA, the CDR3 is TGTGCCAGCAGCTTGGATGGGACCACCTACGAGCAGTACTTC.

The rearrangement uses TRBV5-1 and TRBJ1-5, with a tentative D call TRBD1 (6 bases). The germline V gene has CDR1 SGHRS and CDR2 YFSETQ. V was pared by 4 bases and J by 4 bases, with 12 bases between. The CDR3 has 14 amino acids. CDR3 in DNA: TGCGCCAGCAGCGAGGGGGGCGCGAATCAGCCCCAGCATTTT. Encoded protein: CASSEGGANQPQHF.

The V call is TRBV2, the J call TRBJ2-7; D might be TRBD1 or TRBD2, each matching 5 bases. The CDR3 totals 14 residues. Germline-derived CDR1 and CDR2 are SNHLY and FYNNEI. Trimming cost V 7 bases and J 3 bases, with 16 bases left between them. CDR3 DNA: TGTGCCAGCACCGGGACCCTGCCCCACTACGAGCAGTACTTC. Its protein is CASTGTLPHYEQYF. The full variable domain, completed using reference TRBV2 and TRBJ2-7, is EPEVTQTPSHQVTQMGQEVILRCVPISNHLYFYWYRQILGQKVEFLVSFYNNEISEKSEIFDDQFSVERPDGSNFTLKIRSTKLEDSAMYFCASTGTLPHYEQYFGPGTRLTVT.

This sequence joins TRBV7-2 and TRBJ2-7; TRBD2 matches at 7 bases. In germline, CDR1 is SGHTA, CDR2 FQGNSA. CDR3 length equals 14 residues. J lost 1 base, V lost 4 bases, and 4 bases had no gene match. CDR3 protein: CASSSPSGSYEQYF. For the CDR3, the DNA is TGTGCCAGCAGCTCGCCTAGCGGATCCTACGAGCAGTACTTC.

The chain couples TRBV29-1 to TRBJ2-5; perhaps TRBD2 as D (5 bases). Germline V lookup: CDR1 SQVTM, CDR2 ANQGSEA. Trimming took 7 bases from V and 7 from J, leaving 19 bases between them. This CDR3 is 13 amino acids long. Here the CDR3 DNA reads TGCAGCGGGACCGGGGTTTCTGAGGGGACCCAGTACTTC. This gives the protein CSGTGVSEGTQYF.

CDR3 bases: TGTGCCAGCAGCCAAGATCTTGCGGTTACCGGGGAGCTGTTTTTT. It translates to CASSQDLAVTGELFF. V usage is TRBV3-1 (or the pseudogene TRBV3-2) and J usage is TRBJ2-2; no definite D call. Trimming shortened V by 0 bases and J by 5 bases, and 10 bases separated the two germline ends. Germline CDR1 reads LGHDT; CDR2 reads YNNKEL (reference sequence). The CDR3 extends over 15 amino acids.

The chain joins TRBV14 to TRBJ1-2; a weak D match, TRBD1 (5 bases). V shed 2 bases and J shed 8 bases, with 18 bases lying between them. Germline lookup yields CDR1 SGHDN and CDR2 FVKESK. The CDR3 is made up of 15 amino acids. CDR3 DNA sequence: TGTGCCAGCAGCCAACTCGCCAAACCGGGACGCGGCTACACCTTC. The encoded protein is CASSQLAKPGRGYTF.

The CDR3 DNA follows: TGTGCCTGGAGTCGGCGGGGGACCGAGGGCTACACCTTC. Translation: CAWSRRGTEGYTF. This chain connects TRBV30 to TRBJ1-2, with D perhaps TRBD1 (5 bases). Deletions cut 2 bases from V and 8 bases from J, with 15 bases between. The CDR3 has 13 residues. Germline lookup yields CDR1 GTSNPN and CDR2 SVGIG (reference sequence).

This clone was recorded only once. This chain connects TRBV4-3 to TRBJ2-1; 8 bases are a match to TRBD2. This CDR3 is built from 16 residues. Germline V gene data show CDR1 as LGHNA and CDR2 as YSLEER. V dropped 1 base and J dropped 7; count of bases not matched to a gene: 9. The CDR3 DNA is TGCGCCAGCAGCCAAGGGACTAGCTCGATGATAAATGAGCAGTTCTTC. Translation: CASSQGTSSMINEQFF.

This chain uses TRBV9 with TRBJ2-5; 8 bases are a match to TRBD2. The CDR3 length is 17 residues. V lost 3 bases and J lost 7; bases outside the gene matches: 17. Germline lookup yields CDR1 SGDLS and CDR2 YYNGEE. DNA of the CDR3: TGTGCCAGCAGCGCCCCCGGACTAGCTCGAGGGATGGGGACCCAGTACTTC. Amino acids: CASSAPGLARGMGTQYF.